This entry concerns a single T cell receptor (beta chain). Distinct nucleotide sequences in the sample also encode this CDR3. The data are from a study of shared clonotypes between healthy human individuals. Across the whole study: Plates per donor: three CD4 naive, three CD4 memory, two CD8 naive, one CD8 memory.

Profiled with immunoSEQ multiplex PCR; TCRdb holds only in-frame clones, not every one. The sample holds about a million clones, about 72% seen once. CDR3 length: 14 residues. CDR1 LGHNA and CDR2 YNFKEQ come from the germline V gene. V shed 4 bases and J shed 6 bases, with 13 bases lying between them. From CD4+ cells came CD45RA+ naive and CD45RA-negative memory subsets. The gene calls are TRBV4-2 and TRBJ2-1, with D perhaps matching TRBD2 (6 bases). Sequenced sample: memory CD4+ T cells from PBMCs. As to subset: CD45RA-negative fraction. The sequence was collected from a young man in good health. Some clones in this sample may be carry-over from other donors' samples. Here the CDR3 DNA reads TGTGCCAGCAGCCTTCGCGGGGTAGGCAATGAGCAGTTCTTC. Protein: CASSLRGVGNEQFF.